Included here is one TCR beta chain sequence, with context. Its antigen specificity is not known. Base qualities are not recorded, but no much larger clone differs from it by a single base. One collaborating source in Seattle enrolled patients while the patients were actively infected and followed the patients over time throughout the course of disease. Whole blood was collected in K2EDTA tubes by collaborating institutions according to the institutions' own protocols. Collaborator samples were shipped for TCRbeta analysis as frozen whole blood, isolated PBMCs, or DNA extracted from either sample type. The immunoSEQ Assay, a bias-controlled multiplex PCR, was used to amplify TCRbeta CDR3 regions from genomic DNA. The paper's data handling went like this. Within the assay, amplification of reference gene primers was used to estimate how many nucleated cells each sample contained. To quantify the absolute abundance of each unique TCRbeta CDR3 rearrangement, sequence reads were collapsed and filtered. For each sample, productive Simpson clonality was calculated as the square root of Simpson's diversity index over productive rearrangements. TCRdb limited this immuneACCESS table to in-frame rearrangements with V and J called. A share of clones is missing; checked studies link under half to unresolved V genes, and the rest is unexplained. The V and J calls and clone size were taken over from that table, and D and trimming were inferred from the DNA. Within this sample are 200,000 to 250,000 clones, with approximately 90% of them counted one time only. The ten largest account for roughly 2.7% of the sample.

This sample stems from a study of blood T cell repertoires in COVID-19 (dated by TCRdb to 2020 to 2021). Regarding the complete study: Samples from collaborators originated in the United States, Italy and Spain and spanned both the acute and convalescent phases of COVID-19. Subjects who had been exposed to COVID-19, were actively infected with it, or had recovered from it provided the deeply sampled blood TCRbeta repertoires that made up the dataset. The material from the prospective study consisted of cDNA or gDNA derived from T cells, B-cell-depleted T cells, or PBMCs. Where available, HLA class I and class II types were obtained from metadata supplied by the sample provider rather than from assay-based typing. Samples came from the ongoing ImmuneRACE study (first 160 participants) plus 1,254 subjects from 6 global collaborators. The repertoires were released in a freely available public database meant as a resource for research on the immune response to SARS-CoV-2. A de-identified subject ID, COVID-19 status, age in years and sex were almost always included in the sample metadata.

The investigation overall reported the following: How much clinical and demographic metadata was included differed by source and by participant, and the metadata was provided uncurated.

Reading from cysteine to phenylalanine, the CDR3 counts 17 amino acids. Solely the CDR3 DNA is kept, with 51 bases framed from the first base. CDR1 and CDR2 are read off the germline V gene (reference sequence) as LGHDT and YNNKEL. After removal of 0 bases from V and 7 bases from J, the junction retains 10 bases not matched to a gene. The clonotype originates from a man in his thirties or forties with COVID-19, enrolled during active disease. Rearrangement joined TRBV3-1 (or the pseudogene TRBV3-2) to TRBJ2-1, with 9 bases aligning to TRBD2. The sequencing input was peripheral blood. CDR3 reads: CASSQDLGGGARNEQFF. In nucleotide form, the sequence is TGTGCCAGCAGCCAAGATCTTGGCGGGGGGGCGAGAAATGAGCAGTTCTTC.